The clone carrying this T cell receptor beta chain was seen repeatedly, ten times or more. This sample stems from a study of blood T cell repertoires in COVID-19. In the authors' workflow: The assay estimated nucleated cells by amplifying reference gene primers. Sequencing was performed with immunoSEQ multiplex PCR; in TCRdb, only in-frame clones are kept and a portion is missing. The DNA gave D and trimming, while V, J and clone size come from that table. The data contain around 61,000 clones, 80% to 90% of them seen just once; the ten biggest clones take up approximately 15%. Germline assignment: CDR1 MNHEY and CDR2 SVGEGT. V was clipped by 6 bases and J by 3 bases, with 14 bases between them. The CDR3 extends over 14 amino acids.

The clonotype comes from an elderly man with acute or convalescent COVID-19. This rearrangement joins TRBV6-2 or TRBV6-3 to TRBJ1-1; D remains unclear. Material for sequencing was peripheral blood. In DNA form, the CDR3 reads TGTGCCAGCAGCGGTCGGGGTTGGGACACTGAAGCTTTCTTT. This translates into CASSGRGWDTEAFF.